This TCR beta chain is drawn from a study of radiation and T cells in renal cell carcinoma. Study summary: Nephrectomy followed 15 Gy stereotactic body radiation by 4 weeks. Whole-study results and caveats: In blood, top tumor clones expanded by 2 weeks, shrinking by 4.

The CDR3 spans 15 residues. Trimming cost V 6 bases and J 0 bases; bases outside gene matches: 7. CDR1 is SNHLY and CDR2 is FYNNEI in the germline V gene. The sample's time point: blood 2 weeks post-SBRT. Sample treatment: 15 Gy SBRT to primary tumor, nephrectomy 4 weeks later. Serial blood draws occurred at baseline and 2 and 4 weeks post-SBRT. As to this clone: What it binds is not known.

Using immunoSEQ multiplex PCR, the repertoire was profiled, and TCRdb retains in-frame clones only, with some absent. The table includes about 130,000 clones, approximately 78% detected once. This chain connects TRBV2 to TRBJ1-2, with TRBD1 identical over 7 bases. This receptor was taken from a woman aged 60-75 years with renal cell carcinoma. This material consisted of blood, taken from a patient whose treatment included radiotherapy and nephrectomy. The CDR3 protein is CASSWDSLANYGYTF. The CDR3 region has the DNA TGTGCCAGCAGCTGGGACAGCCTAGCTAACTATGGCTACACCTTC.